These T cell receptor beta chains were read from a single sample in a study of shared clonotypes between healthy human individuals. TCRdb keeps only in-frame clones here, not all; method: immunoSEQ multiplex PCR. The sample holds about 2,200,000 clones; under 95% are singletons and the top ten take more than 1.5%. The specimen sequenced was naive CD8+ T cells from PBMCs. The receptors originated from a man younger than 35 in good health. Some clones in this sample may be carry-over from other donors' samples. Each CDR3 is given with its conserved first and last residue. A D gene is named only where the DNA matches it firmly. Clone size is stated in some rows and not others, as once, few, many or a class when expanded.

V gene	J gene	D gene	CDR3 length	clone size	CDR3 DNA	CDR3 protein
TRBV10-3	TRBJ2-7	TRBD1	16	once	TGTGCCATCAGTCCATACCCGACAGGGGGGCTGGTGGAGCAGTACTTC	CAISPYPTGGLVEQYF
TRBV9	TRBJ1-4	TRBD1	16	.	TGTGCCAGCAGCTCCACAGCAGGGGGCAGGGTTGAAAAACTGTTTTTT	CASSSTAGGRVEKLFF
TRBV11-3	TRBJ2-2	TRBD2	18	.	TGTGCCAGCAGCTTAGGGCCCTGGGCGGGAGGGCCGTCCGGGGAGCTGTTTTTT	CASSLGPWAGGPSGELFF
TRBV29-1	TRBJ2-7	TRBD1	14	once	TGCAGCGTTGTATCTATGGACAGGGCTCACGAGCAGTACTTC	CSVVSMDRAHEQYF
TRBV30	TRBJ2-7	TRBD1	16	.	TGTGCCTGGAGCTCCGGACAGGGGCCCTATTCCTACGAGCAGTACTTC	CAWSSGQGPYSYEQYF
TRBV19	TRBJ1-5	.	16	.	TGTGCCAGTAGTATGGCCTTGGGGAATTCCAATCAGCCCCAGCATTTT	CASSMALGNSNQPQHF
TRBV30	TRBJ2-7	.	12	.	TGTGCCTACAATCGCGGGGCCTACGAGCAGTACTTC	CAYNRGAYEQYF
TRBV28	TRBJ1-4	.	14	few	TGTGCCAGCAGTTTCGGGGAGTTGGGTGAAAAACTGTTTTTT	CASSFGELGEKLFF
TRBV19	TRBJ2-3	TRBD1	15	.	TGTGCCAGTAGACCTACGGGACAGGGCCCAGATACGCAGTATTTT	CASRPTGQGPDTQYF
TRBV25-1	TRBJ1-4	.	17	.	TGTGCCAGCAGTCCCCGCCCCGGGCAGCCGCTTAATGAAAAACTGTTTTTT	CASSPRPGQPLNEKLFF
TRBV27	TRBJ1-5	.	13	.	TGTGCCAGCAGTCCCCTGGGCAATCAGCCCCAGCATTTT	CASSPLGNQPQHF
TRBV10-3	TRBJ2-5	TRBD1	15	.	TGTGCCATCAGTGAAGCTTGGGACAGCCAAGAGACCCAGTACTTC	CAISEAWDSQETQYF
TRBV30	TRBJ1-2	.	13	.	TGTGCCTGGAAGCCCCGGGGGGCTGGAGGCTACACCTTC	CAWKPRGAGGYTF
TRBV7-9	TRBJ2-5	.	11	.	TGTGCCAGCAGCGGGTCAGAGACCCAGTACTTC	CASSGSETQYF
TRBV7-9	TRBJ2-5	TRBD1	11	.	TGTGCCAGCAGTAACCCAGGGGGCCAGTACTTC	CASSNPGGQYF
TRBV9	TRBJ2-1	.	19	.	TGTGCCAGCAGCGAGCCCCGATGGTTACAGTCAAGCTCCTACAATGAGCAGTTCTTC	CASSEPRWLQSSSYNEQFF
TRBV19	TRBJ1-5	.	13	.	TGTGCCAGTAGTACCGGTAGCAATCAGCCCCAGCATTTT	CASSTGSNQPQHF
TRBV4-1	TRBJ2-5	TRBD1	17	.	TGCGCCAGCAGCCAATCTCCCCCGCCAGGGGGCCTTGAGACCCAGTACTTC	CASSQSPPPGGLETQYF
TRBV4-3	TRBJ2-7	.	12	.	TGCGCCAGCAGCCAAGGGAGCGGGGAGCAGTACTTC	CASSQGSGEQYF
TRBV7-2	TRBJ2-1	.	14	.	TGTGCCAGCAGCTTAGGTGCCTTTAACAATGAGCAGTTCTTC	CASSLGAFNNEQFF
TRBV25-1	TRBJ1-2	.	16	.	TGTGCCAGCATCTCGGCCCTTCGGCCAACTAACTATGGCTACACCTTC	CASISALRPTNYGYTF
TRBV11-2	TRBJ2-1	.	13	.	TGTGCCAGCAGCTTAGGCCTTTACAATGAGCAGTTCTTC	CASSLGLYNEQFF
TRBV5-1	TRBJ2-7	.	16	.	TGCGCCAGCAGCCCGGAGGGTATGGGACGTTCCTACGAGCAGTACTTC	CASSPEGMGRSYEQYF
TRBV5-1	TRBJ2-7	.	12	.	TGCGCCAGCAGCCCCAAGCGGGACGAGCAGTACTTC	CASSPKRDEQYF
TRBV23-1	TRBJ2-7	.	15	.	TGCGCCAGCAGTCATCCCGGCGGGACGCTATGCGAGCAGTACTTC	CASSHPGGTLCEQYF
TRBV7-9	TRBJ2-7	.	16	.	TGTGCCAGCAGCCCTCAAGTCCGGCAGAGGGACTACGAGCAGTACTTC	CASSPQVRQRDYEQYF
TRBV6-1	TRBJ2-1	.	12	once	TGTGCCAGCAGTGAAGCAAGGGAAGAGGGGTTCTTC	CASSEAREEGFF
TRBV6-6	TRBJ2-7	.	15	.	TGTGCCAGCAGTTACTCGGGTACCGACGTCTACGAGCAGTACTTC	CASSYSGTDVYEQYF